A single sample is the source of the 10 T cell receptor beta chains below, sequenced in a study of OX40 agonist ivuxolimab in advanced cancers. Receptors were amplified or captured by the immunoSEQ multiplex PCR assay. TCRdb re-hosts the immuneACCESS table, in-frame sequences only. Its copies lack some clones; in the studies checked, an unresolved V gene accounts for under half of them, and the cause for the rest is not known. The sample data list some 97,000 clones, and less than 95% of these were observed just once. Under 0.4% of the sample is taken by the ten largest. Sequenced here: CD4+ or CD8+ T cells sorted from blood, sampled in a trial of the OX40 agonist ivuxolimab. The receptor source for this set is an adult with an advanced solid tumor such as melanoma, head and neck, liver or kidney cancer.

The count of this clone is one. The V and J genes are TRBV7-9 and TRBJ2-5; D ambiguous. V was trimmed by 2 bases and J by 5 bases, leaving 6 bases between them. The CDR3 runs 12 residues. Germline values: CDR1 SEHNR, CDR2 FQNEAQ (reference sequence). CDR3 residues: CASSLLRETQYF. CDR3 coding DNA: TGTGCCAGCAGCTTATTGCGTGAGACCCAGTACTTC.

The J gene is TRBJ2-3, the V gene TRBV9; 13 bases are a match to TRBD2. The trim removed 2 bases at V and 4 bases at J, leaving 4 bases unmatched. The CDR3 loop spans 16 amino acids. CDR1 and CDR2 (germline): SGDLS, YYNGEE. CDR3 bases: TGTGCCAGCAGCGTGACTAGCGGGAGGTTCGCAGATACGCAGTATTTT. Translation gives CASSVTSGRFADTQYF.

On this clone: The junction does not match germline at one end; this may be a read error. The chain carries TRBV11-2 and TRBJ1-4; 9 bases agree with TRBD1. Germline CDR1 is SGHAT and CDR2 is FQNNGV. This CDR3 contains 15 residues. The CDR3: CASSLDGTGSLKLFF. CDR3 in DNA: TGTGCCAGCAGCCTAGACGGGACAGGGAGTTTAAAACTGTTTTTT.

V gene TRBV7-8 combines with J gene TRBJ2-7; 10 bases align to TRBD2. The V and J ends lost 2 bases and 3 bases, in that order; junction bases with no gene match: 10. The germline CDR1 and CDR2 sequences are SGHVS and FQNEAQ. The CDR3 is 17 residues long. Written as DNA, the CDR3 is TGTGCCAGCAGCTTACCGGGACTAGCGTCCAGGCTCTACGAGCAGTACTTC. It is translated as CASSLPGLASRLYEQYF.

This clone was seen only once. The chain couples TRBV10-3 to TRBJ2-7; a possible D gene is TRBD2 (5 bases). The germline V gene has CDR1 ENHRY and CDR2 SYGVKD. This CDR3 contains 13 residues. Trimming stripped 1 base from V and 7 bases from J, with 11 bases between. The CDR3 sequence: CAISEYGVWEQYF. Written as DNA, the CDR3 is TGTGCCATCAGTGAGTACGGGGTTTGGGAGCAGTACTTC.

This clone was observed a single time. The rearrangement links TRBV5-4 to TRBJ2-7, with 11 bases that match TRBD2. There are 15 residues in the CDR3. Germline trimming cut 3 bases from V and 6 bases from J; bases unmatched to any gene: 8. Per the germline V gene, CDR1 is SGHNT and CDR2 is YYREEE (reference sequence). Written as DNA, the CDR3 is TGTGCCAGCAGCTCGATGACTAGCGGGATGGGCGAGCAGTACTTC. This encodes CASSSMTSGMGEQYF.

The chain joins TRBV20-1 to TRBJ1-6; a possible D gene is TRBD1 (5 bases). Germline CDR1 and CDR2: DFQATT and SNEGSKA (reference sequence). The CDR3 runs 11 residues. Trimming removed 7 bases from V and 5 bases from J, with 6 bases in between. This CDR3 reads CSGGDNSPLHF. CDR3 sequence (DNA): TGCAGTGGAGGGGATAATTCACCCCTCCACTTT.

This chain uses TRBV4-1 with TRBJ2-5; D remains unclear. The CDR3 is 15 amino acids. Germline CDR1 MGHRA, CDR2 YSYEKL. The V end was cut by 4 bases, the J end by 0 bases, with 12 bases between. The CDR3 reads CASSLGSSNQETQYF. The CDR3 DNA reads TGCGCCAGCAGCCTTGGCTCAAGTAACCAAGAGACCCAGTACTTC.

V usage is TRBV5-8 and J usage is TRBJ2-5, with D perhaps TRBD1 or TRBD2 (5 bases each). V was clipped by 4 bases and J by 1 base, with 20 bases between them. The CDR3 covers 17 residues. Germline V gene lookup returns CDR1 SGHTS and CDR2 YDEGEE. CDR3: CASSVDLGPPTQETQYF. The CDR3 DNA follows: TGTGCCAGCAGCGTTGACCTGGGACCGCCGACCCAAGAGACCCAGTACTTC.

CDR3 nucleotide sequence: TGTGCCAGCAGTCATAGGGCTAGTCGTACAGATACGCAGTATTTT. Translating gives CASSHRASRTDTQYF. The rearrangement joins TRBV7-2 to TRBJ2-3; D gene unclear. Trimming left V 6 bases short and J 3 bases short, with 16 bases between. Per germline, CDR1 SGHTA and CDR2 FQGNSA. The CDR3 spans 15 residues.